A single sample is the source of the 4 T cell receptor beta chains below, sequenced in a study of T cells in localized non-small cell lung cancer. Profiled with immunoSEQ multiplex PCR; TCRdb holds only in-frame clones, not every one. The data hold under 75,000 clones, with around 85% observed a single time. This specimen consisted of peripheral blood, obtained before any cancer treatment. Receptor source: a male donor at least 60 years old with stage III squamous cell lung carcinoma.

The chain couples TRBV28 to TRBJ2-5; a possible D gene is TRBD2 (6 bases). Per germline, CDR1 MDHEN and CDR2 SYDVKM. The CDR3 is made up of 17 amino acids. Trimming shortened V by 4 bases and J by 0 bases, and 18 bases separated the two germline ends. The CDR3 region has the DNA TGTGCCAGCAGTTCCCCGGCGGGGCTAGTGTACCAAGAGACCCAGTACTTC. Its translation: CASSSPAGLVYQETQYF.

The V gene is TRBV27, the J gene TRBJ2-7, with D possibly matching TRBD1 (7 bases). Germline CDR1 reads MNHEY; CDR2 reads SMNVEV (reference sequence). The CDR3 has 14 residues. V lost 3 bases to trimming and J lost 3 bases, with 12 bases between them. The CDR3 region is CASSFGRGDYEQYF. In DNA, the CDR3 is TGTGCCAGCAGTTTTGGCAGGGGGGACTACGAGCAGTACTTC.

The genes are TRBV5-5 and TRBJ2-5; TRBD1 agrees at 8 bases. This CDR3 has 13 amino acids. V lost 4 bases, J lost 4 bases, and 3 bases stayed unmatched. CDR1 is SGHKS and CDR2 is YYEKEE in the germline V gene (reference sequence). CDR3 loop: CASSARGRETQYF. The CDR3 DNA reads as TGTGCCAGCAGCGCCAGGGGGCGAGAGACCCAGTACTTC.

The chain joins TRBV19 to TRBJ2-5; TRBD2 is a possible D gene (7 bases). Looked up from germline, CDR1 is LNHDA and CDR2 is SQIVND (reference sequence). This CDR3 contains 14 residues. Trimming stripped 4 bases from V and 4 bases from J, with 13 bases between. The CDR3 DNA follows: TGTGCCAGTAGTAGGATGGCGGGGGCAGAGACCCAGTACTTC. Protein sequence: CASSRMAGAETQYF. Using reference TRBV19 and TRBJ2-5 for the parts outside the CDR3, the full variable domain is DGGITQSPKYLFRKEGQNVTLSCEQNLNHDAMYWYRQDPGQGLRLIYYSQIVNDFQKGDIAEGYSVSREKKESFPLTVTSAQKNPTAFYLCASSRMAGAETQYFGPGTRLLVL.